Each of the 16 T cell receptor beta chains below was sequenced from the same sample in a study of PD-1 blockade in mismatch repair-deficient tumors. Sequenced by immunoSEQ multiplex PCR; TCRdb stores in-frame clones only, minus some. The repertoire holds around 130,000 clones, with 88% as singletons. Sequences were derived from peripheral blood, sampled approximately 73 weeks after starting pembrolizumab. The receptors were gathered from an adult with mismatch repair-deficient cancer.

The genes are TRBV14 and TRBJ2-7; 10 bases line up with TRBD1. The CDR3 totals 16 residues. The V segment lost 2 bases and the J segment 3 bases; nucleotides outside the gene matches: 7. Germline V lookup: CDR1 SGHDN, CDR2 FVKESK. CDR3 amino acids: CASSQLTGTGVYEQYF. CDR3 coding DNA: TGTGCCAGCAGCCAACTTACCGGGACAGGGGTCTACGAGCAGTACTTC.

V usage is TRBV10-1 and J usage is TRBJ2-2, with 8 bases lining up with TRBD2. CDR1 and CDR2 from the germline V gene are WNHNN and SYGVQD (reference sequence). Trimming took 3 bases from V and 4 from J; bases not matched to a gene: 7. The CDR3 has 16 amino acids. CDR3 sequence reads: CASSETGGRSTGELFF. The DNA for the CDR3 is TGCGCCAGCAGTGAAACAGGCGGGAGGAGCACCGGGGAGCTGTTTTTT.

For this clone: Other nucleotide sequences from this sample produce the same CDR3. J is TRBJ1-5 and V is TRBV27; 7 nucleotides match TRBD1. From germline, CDR1 is MNHEY and CDR2 SMNVEV (reference sequence). Germline trimming cut 4 bases from V and 3 bases from J; bases unmatched to any gene: 3. This CDR3 has 14 residues. CDR3 sequence reads: CASSSTGFNQPQHF. CDR3 bases: TGTGCCAGCAGTTCGACAGGGTTCAATCAGCCCCAGCATTTT.

The genes are TRBV19 and TRBJ2-1; 7 positions match TRBD2. This CDR3 region has 16 residues. V dropped 3 bases and J dropped 8; count of bases not matched to a gene: 13. Germline V lookup: CDR1 LNHDA, CDR2 SQIVND (reference sequence). CDR3 amino acids: CASSINRAGQGDEQFF. CDR3 DNA: TGTGCCAGTAGTATTAATAGAGCGGGGCAAGGTGATGAGCAGTTCTTC.

This chain uses TRBV27 with TRBJ2-7; 9 bases line up with TRBD2. Per the germline V gene, CDR1 is MNHEY and CDR2 is SMNVEV (reference sequence). The CDR3 runs 16 residues. J gave up 2 bases and V 5 bases, and 10 bases lay outside the gene matches. The CDR3 nucleotides read TGTGCCAGCAGTCCCCCCTGGCGGGAGGGCCCCTACGAGCAGTACTTC. As protein: CASSPPWREGPYEQYF.

CDR3 residues: CASSLSVQLDTGELFF. The CDR3 nucleotides are TGTGCCAGCAGTTTATCAGTCCAACTGGACACCGGGGAGCTGTTTTTT. This rearrangement joins TRBV27 to TRBJ2-2, with unresolved D. Germline V lookup: CDR1 MNHEY, CDR2 SMNVEV (reference sequence). V lost 0 bases, J lost 3 bases, and 11 bases lay in between. There are 16 residues in the CDR3.

V usage is TRBV27 and J usage is TRBJ2-7; 12 bases align to TRBD1. J gave up 3 bases and V 9 bases, and 9 bases lay outside the gene matches. The CDR3 has 15 residues. CDR1 is MNHEY and CDR2 is SMNVEV in the germline V gene (reference sequence). The CDR3 sequence is CASRPGTGGHYEQYF. The CDR3 coding sequence is TGTGCCAGTCGCCCCGGGACAGGGGGCCACTACGAGCAGTACTTC.

The rearrangement uses TRBV11-2 and TRBJ2-7; 8 bases line up with TRBD1. There are 18 residues in the CDR3. Germline V CDR1 and CDR2: SGHAT, FQNNGV. J was trimmed by 5 bases and V by 3 bases; bases with no gene match: 18. The CDR3 here is CASSFPPLAGQGPHEQYF. In DNA form, the CDR3 reads TGTGCCAGCAGCTTCCCCCCACTTGCTGGACAGGGACCCCACGAGCAGTACTTC. Combining the CDR3 with reference TRBV11-2 and TRBJ2-7 gives the whole variable domain EAGVAQSPRYKIIEKRQSVAFWCNPISGHATLYWYQQILGQGPKLLIQFQNNGVVDDSQLPKDRFSAERLKGVDSTLKIQPAKLEDSAVYLCASSFPPLAGQGPHEQYFGPGTRLTVT.

The V call is TRBV7-9, the J call TRBJ2-4; D possibly corresponds to TRBD1 (6 bases). The CDR3 covers 15 residues. Germline-derived CDR1 and CDR2 are SEHNR and FQNEAQ (reference sequence). V was clipped by 6 bases and J by 2 bases, with 14 bases between them. CDR3 loop: CASRPTGLTKNIQYF. The CDR3 DNA follows: TGTGCCAGCAGACCAACAGGGTTAACCAAAAACATTCAGTACTTC.

This chain uses TRBV28 with TRBJ1-1, with D possibly being TRBD1 (5 bases). CDR3 length equals 12 residues. The V gene's germline CDR1 is MDHEN and CDR2 SYDVKM. V gave up 5 bases and J gave up 2 bases, with 6 bases separating them. The CDR3 protein is CASSGTNTEAFF. DNA of the CDR3: TGTGCCAGCAGTGGGACTAACACTGAAGCTTTCTTT.

This clone was counted only a few times. The chain is built from TRBV5-6 and TRBJ2-6, with D uncertain. This CDR3 has 14 residues. V lost 2 bases and J 2 bases, leaving 5 bases between the germline ends. From germline, CDR1 is SGHDT and CDR2 YYEEEE. CDR3 sequence reads: CASSFYTGANVLTF. CDR3 DNA sequence: TGTGCCAGCAGCTTTTATACTGGGGCCAACGTCCTGACTTTC.

V usage is TRBV5-6 and J usage is TRBJ2-1; D call uncertain. Trimming cost V 5 bases and J 4 bases, with 4 bases left between them. There are 11 residues in the CDR3. The V gene's germline CDR1 is SGHDT and CDR2 YYEEEE. The CDR3 sequence is CASSEYNEQFF. The CDR3 region has the DNA TGTGCCAGCAGTGAATACAATGAGCAGTTCTTC.

J is TRBJ2-5 and V is TRBV6-6, with D perhaps TRBD1 (5 bases). This CDR3 spans 16 amino acids. Trimming shortened V by 2 bases and J by 4 bases, and 17 bases separated the two germline ends. The V gene's germline CDR1 is MNHNY and CDR2 SVGAGI (reference sequence). The CDR3 nucleotides are TGTGCCAGCAGTTACGGCGGCAGGGCGGCGTCAGAGACCCAGTACTTC. Encoded protein: CASSYGGRAASETQYF.

The chain couples TRBV6-1 to TRBJ2-1, with D unclear. V gave up 6 bases and J gave up 2 bases, with 14 bases separating them. Germline V lookup: CDR1 MNHNS, CDR2 SASEGT. The CDR3 length is 15 residues. CDR3 amino acids: CASRGYSFPYNEQFF. The CDR3 nucleotides read TGTGCCAGCAGAGGGTACTCCTTCCCCTACAATGAGCAGTTCTTC.

This clone was counted a few times. The V gene is TRBV2, the J gene TRBJ2-7, with 10 bases identical to TRBD1. The CDR3 has 13 amino acids. The J segment lost 7 bases and the V segment lost 7 bases, leaving 7 bases of the junction unmatched. Germline-derived CDR1 and CDR2 are SNHLY and FYNNEI. The CDR3: CASNGQGDREQYF. CDR3 nucleotides: TGTGCCAGCAATGGACAGGGGGACAGGGAGCAGTACTTC.

The chain recombines TRBV6-4 with TRBJ1-5, with D unclear. The CDR3 runs 15 residues. The germline V gene has CDR1 MRHNA and CDR2 SNTAGT. Between the trimmed V and J ends, which lost 3 bases and 1 base, there was a span of 10 bases. The CDR3 here is CASSESPGSNQPQHF. In DNA form, the CDR3 reads TGTGCCAGCAGTGAGAGCCCCGGGAGCAATCAGCCCCAGCATTTT.